The rows below give T cell receptor beta chains drawn from one sample of a study of identical twins. MiXCR, applied by TCRdb to the 5' RACE reads, yields one record per CDR3 protein. This sample has 240,000 or so distinct CDR3 sequences; roughly 7% occur once, and the top ten carry roughly 3.7%. Another study also made use of these data, one on yellow fever vaccine responses in identical twins.

The specimen sequenced was memory (CD45RO+) T cells sorted from blood. These TCRs come from a woman aged 18-30 years in good health. Both conserved end residues are part of each CDR3. Clone size appears in some rows only: once, few, many, or a class for an expanded clone.

v_gene	len	abundance	CDR3aa
TRBV12-3/TRBV12-4	13	.	CASYVTGAPEAFF
TRBV20-1	13	.	CSAWGTGANVLTF
TRBV3-1	15	many	CASSQRTGKDEKLFF
TRBV6-5	15	few	CASSYSTGLYSPLHF
TRBV12-3/TRBV12-4	14	many	CASRRDRGITEAFF
TRBV25-1	13	few	CASTEGPKNIQYF
TRBV20-1	14	many	CSARVQSNTGELFF
TRBV5-5	18	.	CASSLAKGLAASYNEQFF
TRBV6-1	13	.	CASRPYEGTEAFF
TRBV4-2	14	many	CASSQQGDSYEQYF
TRBV10-3	13	.	CAIRDTGEGAQYF
TRBV20-1	10	few	CSRKGDGYTF
TRBV5-6	14	.	CASSFRGSYNEQFF
TRBV2	13	few	CATKNRFGSEQFF
TRBV14	16	few	CASSFLSGGPTDTQYF
TRBV10-2	14	.	CASRKPSGDNEQFF
TRBV27	20	.	CASSPTRTGSELSGANVLTF
TRBV4-1	13	few	CASSYGGNYGYTF
TRBV12-3/TRBV12-4	22	.	CASSLRATPRLAGISSYNEQFF
TRBV14	13	.	CASSQGTRETQYF
TRBV7-2	20	few	CASSSRRLTSGQIRFHEQFF
TRBV5-1	16	many	CASSPLTSGRTNEQFF
TRBV7-9	12	many	CASSPTGDGYTF
TRBV24-1	16	many	CATSDFGGGLTNEQFF
TRBV5-1	17	many	CASSLEGSGSTADTQYF
TRBV6-1	14	.	CASGVGGAAETQYF
TRBV7-8	16	few	CASSLALGTGQETQYF
TRBV12-3/TRBV12-4	15	many	CASSRTSGRRGEQYF
TRBV7-8	14	many	CASSLATTTDTQYF
TRBV4-2	15	few	CASSHLAELTYEQYF
TRBV20-1	13	many	CSAQTGPNYGYTF